This T cell receptor (beta chain) is drawn from a study of CXCR3 chemokines and chemotherapy response in bladder cancer. The V gene end was trimmed by 6 bases and the J gene end by 4 bases; junction bases not matched to a gene: 12. Germline assignment: CDR1 MNHNS and CDR2 SASEGT. The CDR3 length is 16 residues. In its sample, this clonotype is large. Each CDR3 protein is one row after TCRdb ran MiXCR on the PCR reads. The sample lists about 3,000 distinct CDR3 sequences, 15% to 20% seen once, with 20% to 30% in the top ten. The receptor comes from a human donor with bladder cancer that did not respond to neoadjuvant chemotherapy. This sample was obtained from a patient whose treatment included neoadjuvant chemotherapy. V is TRBV6-1 and J is TRBJ1-2; 9 bases map to TRBD1. The CDR3 DNA sequence: TGTGCCAGCAGCGCACTAGGACAGGGGCTAGTCTATGGCTACACCTTC. Protein: CASSALGQGLVYGYTF.